This T cell receptor beta chain was sequenced during a study of Ad26.COV2.S vaccination and SARS-CoV-2 variants. Across the study: Vaccine-arm donor from the placebo-controlled COV1001 Ad26.COV2.S trial. Ad26.COV2.S shots went into the muscle once or twice, 56 days apart.

Here immunoSEQ multiplex PCR was the method, and the copy in TCRdb shows in-frame clones only, minus some. The sample gives 350,000 to 450,000 clones, 92% of which show up once; around 1.7% is in the top ten. Germline V gene lookup returns CDR1 LGHDT and CDR2 YNNKEL (reference sequence). This CDR3 has 15 residues. Trimming shortened V by 3 bases and J by 2 bases, and 13 bases separated the two germline ends. Broader study findings: It was vaccine recipients, not placebo recipients, who had the higher spike-specific TCR breadth.

Of note for this clone: No antigen is known for it.

Treatment in this sample: some 19 received Ad26.COV2.S at low or high dose, single or two shots; about 5 received placebo; per-sample allocation not given. Sampling was done on day 63 after the first vaccine or placebo injection. V usage is TRBV3-1 (or the pseudogene TRBV3-2) and J usage is TRBJ2-5; tentative D call: TRBD2 (6 bases). The TCR was taken from a person between 18 and 65 years old who received the Ad26.COV2.S COVID-19 vaccine or a placebo. The sequencing used peripheral blood, collected in a trial of Ad26.COV2.S vaccine versus placebo. CDR3 DNA sequence: TGTGCCAGCAGCCACCACGGGACTTGGCAAGAGACCCAGTACTTC. It translates to CASSHHGTWQETQYF.